These 20 T cell receptor beta chains originate from one sample sequenced in a study of response to subunit inactivated influenza vaccine. TCRdb re-analysed the RT-PCR reads in MiXCR, keeping a single row per CDR3 protein. The sample records under 850,000 distinct CDR3 sequences, about 18% being singletons. Sequenced here: PBMCs from blood, sampled 4 to 6 days after vaccination. The receptors originated from a man between 45 and 60 years old who received an inactivated influenza vaccine.

This rearrangement joins TRBV5-6 to TRBJ2-1; TRBD1 is a possible D gene (5 bases). Trimming removed 1 base at V and 9 bases at J, with 17 bases between. This CDR3 has 15 amino acids. Germline V gene lookup returns CDR1 SGHDT and CDR2 YYEEEE. CDR3 nucleotides: TGTGCCAGCAGCTTGAATTCCCGACAGAGTAGTGAGCAGTTCTTC. It encodes CASSLNSRQSSEQFF.

The chain couples TRBV20-1 to TRBJ2-1; D may be TRBD1 (5 bases). V was pared by 4 bases and J by 7 bases, with 14 bases between. Germline V CDR1 and CDR2: DFQATT, SNEGSKA (reference sequence). CDR3 length: 13 residues. The CDR3 spells CSANLGLVNEQFF. The CDR3 coding sequence is TGCAGTGCTAACCTGGGGCTAGTGAATGAGCAGTTCTTC.

The chain couples TRBV18 to TRBJ1-2; D might be TRBD1 (5 bases). The germline V gene encodes CDR1 KGHSH and CDR2 LQKENI. The CDR3 totals 15 residues. Trimming stripped 0 bases from V and 3 bases from J, with 11 bases between. The CDR3 nucleotides read TGTGCCAGCTCACCACCGCAGGGCGTGGACTATGGCTACACCTTC. Protein sequence: CASSPPQGVDYGYTF.

This clonotype was observed a few times. The V call is TRBV12-3 or TRBV12-4, the J call TRBJ2-1; 8 bases line up with TRBD1. CDR3 length: 15 residues. Trimming took 5 bases from V and 4 from J; bases not matched to a gene: 7. The CDR3 is CASSLSRDRYNEQFF. The DNA of the CDR3 is TGTGCCAGCAGTCTCAGCCGGGACAGGTACAATGAGCAGTTCTTC.

V and J are TRBV5-1 and TRBJ2-1; D not resolved. V was clipped by 4 bases and J by 6 bases, with 5 bases between them. The CDR3 is 11 amino acids. CDR1 is SGHRS, CDR2 YFSETQ, per germline. The CDR3 nucleotides are TGCGCCAGCAGCGATCGCAATGAGCAGTTCTTC. It specifies CASSDRNEQFF.

The V gene is TRBV20-1, the J gene TRBJ1-4; D not certain. The CDR3 length is 13 residues. Germline loops: CDR1 DFQATT, CDR2 SNEGSKA (reference sequence). The V end lost 4 bases, the J end lost 8 bases, and 14 bases lay between the germline ends. For the CDR3, the DNA is TGCAGTGCTACGGACCCGCCGGGCGAAAAACTGTTTTTT. Translated, it gives CSATDPPGEKLFF.

The chain carries TRBV6-5 and TRBJ1-2; 7 bases match TRBD1. Germline CDR1 reads MNHEY; CDR2 reads SVGAGI. This CDR3 is built from 15 residues. Germline trimming cut 2 bases from V and 1 base from J; bases unmatched to any gene: 4. The CDR3 sequence: CASSYRQGDNYGYTF. CDR3 sequence (DNA): TGTGCCAGCAGTTACCGGCAGGGGGATAACTATGGCTACACCTTC.

The J gene is TRBJ1-1, the V gene TRBV6-5; a possible D gene is TRBD1 (6 bases). V shed 2 bases and J shed 0 bases, with 19 bases lying between them. The germline V gene encodes CDR1 MNHEY and CDR2 SVGAGI. The CDR3 has 18 amino acids. The CDR3 coding sequence is TGTGCCAGCAGTTACGGTATCGCAGGGGAGGTTTTGAACACTGAAGCTTTCTTT. Translating it yields CASSYGIAGEVLNTEAFF.

This clonotype was found a few times. The V and J genes are TRBV5-6 and TRBJ2-7, with D possibly TRBD2 on 7 matching bases. CDR3 size: 15 residues. Looked up from germline, CDR1 is SGHDT and CDR2 is YYEEEE. V was clipped by 3 bases and J by 4 bases, with 17 bases between them. CDR3 nucleotides: TGTGCCAGCAGCTCCGCGGGGGCCGGCGGGTACGAGCAGTACTTC. Encoded protein: CASSSAGAGGYEQYF.

This clonotype has only one observation. Its ends do not fully match the called genes, so a read error is possible. The chain employs TRBV20-1 and TRBJ2-1; 10 bases line up with TRBD2. The CDR3 is 15 amino acids. Germline CDR1 reads DFQATT; CDR2 reads SNEGSKA (reference sequence). The CDR3 DNA follows: TGCAGTGCTAGAGATAGCGGGAGGACCTACTATGAGCAGTTCTTC. Translating it yields CSARDSGRTYYEQFF.

The V and J genes are TRBV7-3 and TRBJ2-5; TRBD2 might be the D (5 bases). The V gene's germline CDR1 is SGHTA and CDR2 FQGTGA. Trimming pared 1 base from V and 0 bases from J, leaving 9 bases between. The CDR3 totals 15 residues. The CDR3: CASSLSGADQETQYF. The CDR3 DNA sequence: TGTGCCAGCAGCTTAAGCGGAGCGGACCAAGAGACCCAGTACTTC.

The chain uses TRBV24-1 and TRBJ2-5; TRBD1 agrees at 7 bases. The CDR3 has 17 residues. Trimming cost V 5 bases and J 1 base; bases outside gene matches: 12. Germline CDR1 KGHDR, CDR2 SFDVKD. Here the CDR3 DNA reads TGTGCCACCAGTGGGGATCCTGTGGACAGGCCCCAAGAGACCCAGTACTTC. This translates into CATSGDPVDRPQETQYF.

The chain couples TRBV29-1 to TRBJ1-1, with D perhaps matching TRBD1 (5 bases). Germline V gene lookup returns CDR1 SQVTM and CDR2 ANQGSEA. This CDR3 spans 14 amino acids. V was cut by 6 bases and J by 4 bases, with 18 bases left in between. The DNA for the CDR3 is TGCAGCGTCACCGAGGGACCCCGGGGCACTGAAGCTTTCTTT. It codes for CSVTEGPRGTEAFF.

This rearrangement joins TRBV7-2 to TRBJ2-3, with D possibly TRBD2 on 6 matching bases. V was pared by 1 base and J by 4 bases, with 15 bases between. CDR3 length: 16 residues. Germline V gives CDR1 SGHTA, CDR2 FQGNSA. This chain's CDR3 is CASSLVGARRADTQYF. Here the CDR3 DNA reads TGTGCCAGCAGCTTAGTTGGGGCAAGGAGGGCAGATACGCAGTATTTT.

V is TRBV6-2 or TRBV6-3 and J is TRBJ2-7; D is ambiguous. CDR3 length equals 13 residues. The V gene lost 10 bases and the J gene lost 2 bases, with 15 bases spanning the gap. CDR1 is MNHEY, CDR2 SVGEGT, per germline. The CDR3: CATQDRLPYEQYF. DNA for the CDR3: TGTGCCACCCAGGACCGCCTCCCCTACGAGCAGTACTTC.

V and J are TRBV7-9 and TRBJ2-5; 9 bases are a match to TRBD2. CDR3 length equals 15 residues. The junction had 3 bases not matched to a gene; V was cut back by 0 bases and J by 4 bases. Looked up from germline, CDR1 is SEHNR and CDR2 is FQNEAQ (reference sequence). The CDR3 loop reads CASSLALRGGETQYF. The CDR3 DNA sequence: TGTGCCAGCAGCTTAGCGCTGCGGGGGGGAGAGACCCAGTACTTC. Drawing the rest from reference TRBV7-9 and TRBJ2-5, the complete variable domain is DTGVSQNPRHKITKRGQNVTFRCDPISEHNRLYWYRQTLGQGPEFLTYFQNEAQLEKSRLLSDRFSAERPKGSFSTLEIQRTEQGDSAMYLCASSLALRGGETQYFGPGTRLLVL.

In its sample, this clonotype was seen a few times. The chain links TRBV20-1 to TRBJ2-7, with TRBD2 matching 10 bases. CDR3 length: 16 amino acids. The V gene's germline CDR1 is DFQATT and CDR2 SNEGSKA (reference sequence). Trimming removed 1 base from V and 3 bases from J; junction bases left unmatched: 9. The CDR3 loop reads CSARGGTSGTYYEQYF. As DNA, the CDR3 is TGCAGTGCTAGAGGTGGAACTAGCGGGACTTACTACGAGCAGTACTTC.

This clonotype was seen a few times. CDR3 in amino acids: CASSKWDQPQHF. Here the CDR3 DNA reads TGTGCCAGCAGCAAGTGGGATCAGCCCCAGCATTTT. This chain connects TRBV7-9 to TRBJ1-5, with D hard to call. This CDR3 spans 12 amino acids. Germline V gene data show CDR1 as SEHNR and CDR2 as FQNEAQ (reference sequence). With 5 bases removed from V and 5 bases from J, the gap between germline ends came to 7 bases.

This clonotype was seen repeatedly, ten times or more. V is TRBV5-1 and J is TRBJ2-7; D is tentatively TRBD1 or TRBD2 (6 bases each). The V gene's germline CDR1 is SGHRS and CDR2 YFSETQ. V gave up 3 bases and J gave up 0 bases, with 16 bases separating them. CDR3 length: 16 amino acids. The CDR3 reads CASSYSGDTSSYEQYF. In DNA form, the CDR3 reads TGCGCCAGCAGCTACTCGGGGGACACCTCCTCCTACGAGCAGTACTTC.

The chain combines TRBV10-3 with TRBJ1-3, with unresolved D. Germline loops: CDR1 ENHRY, CDR2 SYGVKD. Trimming cost V 0 bases and J 2 bases, with 5 bases left between them. This CDR3 contains 14 residues. CDR3 sequence reads: CAISESLPGNTIYF. Here the CDR3 DNA reads TGTGCCATCAGTGAGTCTTTACCTGGAAACACCATATATTTT.